The clone carrying this T cell receptor beta chain was picked up one time. The antigen remains undetermined. The entry originates in a study of shared clonotypes between healthy human individuals. Points from the study as a whole: Naive subsets, compared against memory subsets, generally had larger estimated richness values.

Repertoires were generated with immunoSEQ multiplex PCR, while TCRdb's copy carries only in-frame clones and drops some. This table holds some 630,000 clones, roughly 70% found once. V was clipped by 1 base and J by 5 bases; unmatched bases: 5. This CDR3 has 15 residues. Germline V CDR1 and CDR2: MGHRA, YSYEKL. J is TRBJ2-1 and V is TRBV4-1, with 7 bases that match TRBD2. This receptor was obtained from a woman in her twenties or thirties in good health. Sequencing used memory CD4+ T cells sorted from blood. The subset is: CD45RA-negative fraction. CDR3 amino acids: CASSQGGGRNNEQFF. CDR3 DNA: TGCGCCAGCAGCCAAGGCGGCGGGAGAAACAATGAGCAGTTCTTC.